This entry is about one TCR beta chain. The antigen is unknown. The sample comes from a study of regulatory T cells in long-lasting Graves disease. CDR1 and CDR2 (germline): SNHLY, FYNNEI. The V gene lost 4 bases and the J gene lost 6 bases, with 12 bases spanning the gap. This CDR3 is built from 13 residues. Arm-PCR of CDR3 regions with iRepertoire HTBI primers generated TCR beta libraries. TCRdb ran MiXCR on the multiplex PCR reads and lists one entry per CDR3 protein. Counted here are about 240,000 distinct CDR3 sequences, 20% to 25% occurring once; the ten biggest clones make up roughly 13%. The time point was: newly diagnosed GD, antithyroid drugs for less than 3 months. TCR sequences were obtained from RNA taken from PBMCs. Notes on the study in general: Persistent Graves' patients had lower TCR diversity than newly diagnosed ones. Whereas 966 public clonotypes were shared by new patients, persistent patients shared more, at about 2,500. Accuracy may have been reduced by the small sample size. With persistent disease, TRBV28, TRBJ1-2 and TRBJ2-5 were the favored segments.

The TCR sequence derives from a female donor with Graves disease. The chain uses TRBV2 and TRBJ1-1; a weak D match, TRBD1 (5 bases). The starting material was peripheral blood mononuclear cells (PBMCs), obtained at new diagnosis, from a patient treated with antithyroid drugs. The CDR3 sequence is CASSGDPRAEAFF. In DNA, the CDR3 is TGTGCCAGCAGTGGGGACCCTCGGGCTGAAGCTTTCTTT.